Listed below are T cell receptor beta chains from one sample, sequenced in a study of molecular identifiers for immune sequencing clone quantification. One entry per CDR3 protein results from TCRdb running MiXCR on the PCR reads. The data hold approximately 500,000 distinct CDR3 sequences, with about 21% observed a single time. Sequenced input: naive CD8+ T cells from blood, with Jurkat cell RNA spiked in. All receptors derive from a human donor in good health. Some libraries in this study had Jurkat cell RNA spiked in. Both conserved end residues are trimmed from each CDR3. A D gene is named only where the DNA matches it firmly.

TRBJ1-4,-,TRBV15,ATSSRPDEKLF
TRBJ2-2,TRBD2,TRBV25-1,ASSVGRANTGELF
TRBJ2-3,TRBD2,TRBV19,ASSIDLLAGGYTDTQY
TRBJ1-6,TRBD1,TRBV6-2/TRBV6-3,ASSYPTGGDSPLH
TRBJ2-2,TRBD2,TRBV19,AIEARERTGELF
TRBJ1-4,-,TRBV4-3,ASSQVLGTNEKLF
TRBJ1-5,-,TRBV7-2,ASSSLGVFGQPQH
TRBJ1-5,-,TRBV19,ASSIGGAGNQPQH
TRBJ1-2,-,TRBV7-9,ASSPSSVRSHGYT
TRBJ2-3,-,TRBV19,ASSIGGSGTDTQY
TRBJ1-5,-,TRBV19,ATFGVYNQPQH
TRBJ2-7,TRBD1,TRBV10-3,AISESGGQGGYEQY
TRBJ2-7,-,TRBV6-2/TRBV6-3,ASSYGLLAKY
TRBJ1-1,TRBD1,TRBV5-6,ASSWGTATEAF
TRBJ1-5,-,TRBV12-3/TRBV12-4,ASSMDSLNQPQH
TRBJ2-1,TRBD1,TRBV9,ASSETGGSYNEQF
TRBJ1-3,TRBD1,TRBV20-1,SAPATGKGPGNTIY
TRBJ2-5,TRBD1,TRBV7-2,ASSLRKDREEAQY
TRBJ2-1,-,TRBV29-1,SGKGYNEQF
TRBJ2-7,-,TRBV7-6,ASSPTGETAYEQY
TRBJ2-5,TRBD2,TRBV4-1,ASSDPPPLAAPGETQY
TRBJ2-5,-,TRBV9,ASSDHLDETQY
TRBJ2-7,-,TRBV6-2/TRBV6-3,ASSYGSALYEQY
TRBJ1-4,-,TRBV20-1,SARGWPNEKLF
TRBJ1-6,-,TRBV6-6,ASSYPKTGNLGSYDSPLH
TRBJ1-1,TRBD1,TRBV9,ASSVGTDGGTEAF
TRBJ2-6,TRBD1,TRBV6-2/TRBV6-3,ASRDDPGGVYGANVLT
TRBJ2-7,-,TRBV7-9,ASSLDGDGYEQY
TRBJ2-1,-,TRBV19,ATDTGPDEQF